This TCR beta chain was sequenced in a study of T cell responses to AZD1222 COVID-19 vaccine. Overall study findings and caveats: Receipt of two AZD1222 doses was followed by a rise in Spike-specific TCR breadth and depth. The donor cohort was predominantly white British with a female majority, and clonal diversity may have been underestimated.

The CDR3 runs 14 residues. The ends were cut back, 1 base at V and 0 bases at J, with 5 bases in the middle. Germline V CDR1 and CDR2: LGHDT, YNNKEL (reference sequence). Notes on this clone: The antigen is unknown.

The table came from immunoSEQ multiplex PCR; TCRdb's copy has only in-frame clones and leaves some out. The profile shows 100,000 to 150,000 clones, around 87% of them singletons. The chain recombines TRBV3-1 (or the pseudogene TRBV3-2) with TRBJ2-3; D remains ambiguous. This receptor was identified in an adult in good health. The material sequenced was peripheral blood, taken on day 0 of AZD1222 vaccination. CDR3 protein: CASSQGVSTDTQYF. DNA of the CDR3: TGTGCCAGCAGCCAAGGGGTTAGCACAGATACGCAGTATTTT.